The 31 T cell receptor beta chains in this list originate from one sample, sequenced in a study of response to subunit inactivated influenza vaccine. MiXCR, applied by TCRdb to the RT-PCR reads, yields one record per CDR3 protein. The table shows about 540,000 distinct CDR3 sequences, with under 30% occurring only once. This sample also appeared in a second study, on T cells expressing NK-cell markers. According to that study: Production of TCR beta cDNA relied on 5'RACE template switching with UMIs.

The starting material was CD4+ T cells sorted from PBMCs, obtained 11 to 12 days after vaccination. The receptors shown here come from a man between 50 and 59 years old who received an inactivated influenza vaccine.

CDR3 protein: CASSSTRGGETQYF. CDR3 in DNA: TGCGCCAGCAGCTCAACCAGGGGTGGGGAGACCCAGTACTTC. J is TRBJ2-5 and V is TRBV5-1; D possibly corresponds to TRBD1 (6 bases). Germline CDR1 is SGHRS and CDR2 is YFSETQ. There are 14 residues in the CDR3. Trimming removed 3 bases at V and 5 bases at J, with 14 bases between. Supplemented by reference TRBV5-1 and TRBJ2-5, the full variable domain reads KAGVTQTPRYLIKTRGQQVTLSCSPISGHRSVSWYQQTPGQGLQFLFEYFSETQRNKGNFPGRFSGRQFSNSRSEMNVSTLELGDSALYLCASSSTRGGETQYFGPGTRLLVL.

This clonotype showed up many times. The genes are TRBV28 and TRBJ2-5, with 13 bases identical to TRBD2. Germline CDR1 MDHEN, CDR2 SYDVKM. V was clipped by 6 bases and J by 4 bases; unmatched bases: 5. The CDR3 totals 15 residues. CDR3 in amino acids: CASSLLAGGRETQYF. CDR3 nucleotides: TGTGCCAGCAGCTTACTAGCGGGGGGGAGAGAGACCCAGTACTTC.

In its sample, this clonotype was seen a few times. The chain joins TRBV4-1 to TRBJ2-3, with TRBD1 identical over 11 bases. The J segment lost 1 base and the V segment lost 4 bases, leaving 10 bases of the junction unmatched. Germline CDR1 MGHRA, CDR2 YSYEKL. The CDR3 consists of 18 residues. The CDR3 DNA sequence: TGCGCCAGCAGCCTAATACCGGGACAGGGGGAGGGCACAGATACGCAGTATTTT. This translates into CASSLIPGQGEGTDTQYF.

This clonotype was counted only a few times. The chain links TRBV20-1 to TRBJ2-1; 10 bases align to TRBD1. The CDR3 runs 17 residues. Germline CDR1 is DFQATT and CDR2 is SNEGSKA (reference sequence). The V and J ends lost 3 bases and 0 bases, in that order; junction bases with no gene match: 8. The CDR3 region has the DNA TGCAGTGCTAGGGGACAGGGGTTATTGAGCTCCTACAATGAGCAGTTCTTC. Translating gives CSARGQGLLSSYNEQFF.

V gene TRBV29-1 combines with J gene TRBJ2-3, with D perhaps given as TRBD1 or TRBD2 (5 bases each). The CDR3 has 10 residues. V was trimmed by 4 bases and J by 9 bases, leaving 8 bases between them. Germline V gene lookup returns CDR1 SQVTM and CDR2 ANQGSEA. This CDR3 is CSVVGRTQYF. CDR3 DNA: TGCAGCGTTGTGGGACGGACGCAGTATTTT.

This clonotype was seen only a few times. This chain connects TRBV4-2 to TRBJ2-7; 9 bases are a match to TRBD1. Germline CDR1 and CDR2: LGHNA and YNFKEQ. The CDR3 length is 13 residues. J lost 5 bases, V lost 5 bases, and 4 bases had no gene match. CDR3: CASSSRTGDEQYF. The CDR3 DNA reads TGTGCCAGCAGCTCGCGGACAGGGGACGAGCAGTACTTC.

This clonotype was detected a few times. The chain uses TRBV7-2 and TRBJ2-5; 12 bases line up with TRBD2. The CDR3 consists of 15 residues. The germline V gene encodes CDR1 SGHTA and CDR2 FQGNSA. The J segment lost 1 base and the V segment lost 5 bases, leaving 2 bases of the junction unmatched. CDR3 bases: TGTGCCAGCAGCAGACTAGCGGGGGTCCAAGAGACCCAGTACTTC. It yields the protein CASSRLAGVQETQYF.

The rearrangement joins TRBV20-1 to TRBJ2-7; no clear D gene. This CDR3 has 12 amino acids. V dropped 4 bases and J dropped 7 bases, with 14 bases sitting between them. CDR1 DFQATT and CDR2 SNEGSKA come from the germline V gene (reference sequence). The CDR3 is CSANLLGREQYF. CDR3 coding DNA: TGCAGTGCTAACTTACTGGGCCGGGAGCAGTACTTC.

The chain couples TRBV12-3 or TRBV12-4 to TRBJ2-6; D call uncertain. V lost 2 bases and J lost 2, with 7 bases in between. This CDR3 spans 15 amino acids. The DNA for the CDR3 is TGTGCCAGCAGTTTAAACGGTCCTGGGGCCAACGTCCTGACTTTC. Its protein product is CASSLNGPGANVLTF.

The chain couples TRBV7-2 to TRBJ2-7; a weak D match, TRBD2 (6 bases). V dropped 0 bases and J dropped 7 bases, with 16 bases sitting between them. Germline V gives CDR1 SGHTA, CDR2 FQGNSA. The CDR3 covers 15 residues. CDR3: CASSLAGTPAGEQYF. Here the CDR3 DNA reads TGTGCCAGCAGCTTAGCAGGGACTCCGGCGGGGGAGCAGTACTTC. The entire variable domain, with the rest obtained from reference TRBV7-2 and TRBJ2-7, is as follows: GAGVSQSPSNKVTEKGKDVELRCDPISGHTALYWYRQSLGQGLEFLIYFQGNSAPDKSGLPSDRFSAERTGGSVSTLTIQRTQQEDSAVYLCASSLAGTPAGEQYFGPGTRLTVT.

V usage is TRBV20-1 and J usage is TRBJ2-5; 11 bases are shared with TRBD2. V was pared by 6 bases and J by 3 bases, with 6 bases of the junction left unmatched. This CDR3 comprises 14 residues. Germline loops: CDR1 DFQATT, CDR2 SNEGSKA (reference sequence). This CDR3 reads CSALPGLAEETQYF. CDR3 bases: TGCAGTGCCTTACCGGGACTAGCGGAAGAGACCCAGTACTTC.

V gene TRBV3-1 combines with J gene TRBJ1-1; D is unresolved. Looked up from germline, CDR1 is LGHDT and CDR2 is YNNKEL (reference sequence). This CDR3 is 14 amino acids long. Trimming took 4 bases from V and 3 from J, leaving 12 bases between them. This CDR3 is CASSPPPGYTEAFF. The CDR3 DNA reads TGTGCCAGCAGCCCCCCCCCGGGGTACACTGAAGCTTTCTTT.

The chain's CDR3 is CASSQQEAETQYF. CDR3 nucleotides: TGTGCCAGCAGCCAACAGGAGGCGGAGACCCAGTACTTC. This chain links TRBV3-1 with TRBJ2-5; D may be TRBD2 (5 bases). Trimming took 2 bases from V and 5 from J, leaving 9 bases between them. CDR1 and CDR2 from the germline V gene are LGHDT and YNNKEL (reference sequence). The CDR3 has 13 amino acids.

CDR3 in amino acids: CSARTLGRLAGSYEQYF. The DNA for the CDR3 is TGCAGTGCTAGGACACTTGGCCGTCTAGCGGGCTCCTACGAGCAGTACTTC. The chain joins TRBV20-1 to TRBJ2-7, with 8 bases identical to TRBD2. The germline gives CDR1 DFQATT, CDR2 SNEGSKA (reference sequence). This CDR3 has 17 amino acids. V lost 3 bases and J lost 0; bases outside the gene matches: 13.

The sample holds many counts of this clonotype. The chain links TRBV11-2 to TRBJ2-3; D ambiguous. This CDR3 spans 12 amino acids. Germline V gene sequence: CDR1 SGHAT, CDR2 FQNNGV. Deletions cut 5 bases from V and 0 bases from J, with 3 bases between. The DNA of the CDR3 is TGTGCCAGCAGCCGAAGCACAGATACGCAGTATTTT. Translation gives CASSRSTDTQYF. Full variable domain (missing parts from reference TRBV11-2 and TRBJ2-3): EAGVAQSPRYKIIEKRQSVAFWCNPISGHATLYWYQQILGQGPKLLIQFQNNGVVDDSQLPKDRFSAERLKGVDSTLKIQPAKLEDSAVYLCASSRSTDTQYFGPGTRLTVL.

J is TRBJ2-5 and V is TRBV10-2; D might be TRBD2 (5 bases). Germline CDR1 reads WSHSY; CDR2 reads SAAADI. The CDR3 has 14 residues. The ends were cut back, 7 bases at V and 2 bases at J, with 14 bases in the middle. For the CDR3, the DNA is TGCGCCAGCAAATTGGGGAGCCTACAAGAGACCCAGTACTTC. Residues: CASKLGSLQETQYF.

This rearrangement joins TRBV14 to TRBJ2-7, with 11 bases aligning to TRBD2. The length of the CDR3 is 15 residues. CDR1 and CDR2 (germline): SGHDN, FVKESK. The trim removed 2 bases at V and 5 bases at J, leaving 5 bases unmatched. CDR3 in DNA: TGTGCCAGCAGCCAAAGACTAGCGGGACACCACGAGCAGTACTTC. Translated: CASSQRLAGHHEQYF.

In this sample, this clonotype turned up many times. The CDR3 sequence is CAISEGQNYGYTF. The CDR3 bases are TGTGCCATCAGTGAAGGGCAGAACTATGGCTACACCTTC. The J gene is TRBJ1-2, the V gene TRBV10-3, with D uncertain. V lost 3 bases to trimming and J lost 2 bases, with 7 bases between them. CDR1 ENHRY and CDR2 SYGVKD come from the germline V gene. The CDR3 is made up of 13 amino acids.

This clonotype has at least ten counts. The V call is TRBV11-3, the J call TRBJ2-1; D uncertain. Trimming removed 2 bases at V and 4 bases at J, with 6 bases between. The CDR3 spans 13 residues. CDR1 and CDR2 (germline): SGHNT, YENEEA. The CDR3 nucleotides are TGTGCCAGCAGCTTAAACAGTTACAATGAGCAGTTCTTC. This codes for CASSLNSYNEQFF.

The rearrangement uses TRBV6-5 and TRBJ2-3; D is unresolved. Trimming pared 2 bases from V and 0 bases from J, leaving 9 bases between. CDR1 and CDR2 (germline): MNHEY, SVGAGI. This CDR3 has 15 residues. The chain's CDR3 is CASSYGSGSTDTQYF. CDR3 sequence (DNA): TGTGCCAGCAGTTACGGTTCAGGTAGCACAGATACGCAGTATTTT.

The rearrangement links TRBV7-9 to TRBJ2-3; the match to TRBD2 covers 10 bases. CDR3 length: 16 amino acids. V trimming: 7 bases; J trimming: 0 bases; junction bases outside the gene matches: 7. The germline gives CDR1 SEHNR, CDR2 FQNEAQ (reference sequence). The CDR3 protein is CASTGLSGRSTDTQYF. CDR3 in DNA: TGTGCCAGCACCGGACTTAGCGGGAGGAGCACAGATACGCAGTATTTT.

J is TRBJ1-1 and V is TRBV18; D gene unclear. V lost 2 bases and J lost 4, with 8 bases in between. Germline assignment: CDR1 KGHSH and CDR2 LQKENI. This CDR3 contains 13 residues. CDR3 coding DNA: TGTGCCAGCTCACCATCGTATGGCACTGAAGCTTTCTTT. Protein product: CASSPSYGTEAFF. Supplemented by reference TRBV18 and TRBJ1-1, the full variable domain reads NAGVMQNPRHLVRRRGQEARLRCSPMKGHSHVYWYRQLPEEGLKFMVYLQKENIIDESGMPKERFSAEFPKEGPSILRIQQVVRGDSAAYFCASSPSYGTEAFFGQGTRLTVV.

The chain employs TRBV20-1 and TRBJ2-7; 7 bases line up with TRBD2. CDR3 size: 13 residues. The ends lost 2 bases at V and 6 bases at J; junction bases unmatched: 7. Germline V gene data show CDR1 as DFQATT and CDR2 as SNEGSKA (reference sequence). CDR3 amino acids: CSARWEGIGEQYF. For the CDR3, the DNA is TGCAGTGCTAGATGGGAGGGGATCGGCGAGCAGTACTTC.

The chain's CDR3 is CASSLRSDLAKNIQYF. In nucleotides, the CDR3 is TGTGCCAGCAGCCTCCGTTCAGACTTAGCCAAAAACATTCAGTACTTC. The chain uses TRBV7-2 and TRBJ2-4; unclear D gene. The germline V gene encodes CDR1 SGHTA and CDR2 FQGNSA. The ends were cut back, 5 bases at V and 0 bases at J, with 14 bases in the middle. The CDR3 has 16 amino acids.

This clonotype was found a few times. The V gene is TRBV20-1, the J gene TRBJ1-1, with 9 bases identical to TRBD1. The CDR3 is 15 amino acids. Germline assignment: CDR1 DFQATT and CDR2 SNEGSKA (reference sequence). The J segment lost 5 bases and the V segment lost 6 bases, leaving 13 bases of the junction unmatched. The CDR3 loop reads CSAKTLNRGQTEAFF. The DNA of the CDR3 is TGCAGTGCCAAAACTTTAAACAGGGGGCAAACTGAAGCTTTCTTT.

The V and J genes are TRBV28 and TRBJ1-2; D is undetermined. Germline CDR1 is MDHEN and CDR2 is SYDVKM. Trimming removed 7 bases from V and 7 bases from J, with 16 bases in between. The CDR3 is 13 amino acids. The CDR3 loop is CASTGNIRGGYTF. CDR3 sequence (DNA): TGTGCCAGCACCGGGAACATTCGGGGTGGCTACACCTTC.

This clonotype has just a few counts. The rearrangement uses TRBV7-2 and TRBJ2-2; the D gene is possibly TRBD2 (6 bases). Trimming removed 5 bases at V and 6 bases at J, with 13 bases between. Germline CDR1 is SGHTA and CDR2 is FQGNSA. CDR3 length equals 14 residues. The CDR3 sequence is CASSPPGVPGELFF. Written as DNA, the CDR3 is TGTGCCAGCAGCCCGCCGGGAGTGCCCGGGGAGCTGTTTTTT.

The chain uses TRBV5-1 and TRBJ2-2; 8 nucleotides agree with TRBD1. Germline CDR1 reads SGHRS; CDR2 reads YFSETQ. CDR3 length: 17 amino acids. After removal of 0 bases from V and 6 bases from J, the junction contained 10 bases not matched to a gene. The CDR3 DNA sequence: TGCGCCAGCAGCTTGGGGGTTGGACAGGGTGCGTCCGGGGAGCTGTTTTTT. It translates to CASSLGVGQGASGELFF.

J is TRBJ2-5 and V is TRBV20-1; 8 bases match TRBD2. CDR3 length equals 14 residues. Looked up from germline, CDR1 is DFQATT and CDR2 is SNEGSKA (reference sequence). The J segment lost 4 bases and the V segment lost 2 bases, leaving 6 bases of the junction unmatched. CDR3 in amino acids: CSARIFGGGETQYF. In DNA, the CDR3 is TGCAGTGCTAGAATATTCGGGGGGGGAGAGACCCAGTACTTC.

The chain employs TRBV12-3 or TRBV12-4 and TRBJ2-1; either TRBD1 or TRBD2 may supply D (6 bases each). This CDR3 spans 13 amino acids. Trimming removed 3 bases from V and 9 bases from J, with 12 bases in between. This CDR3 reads CASSFTRGLEQFF. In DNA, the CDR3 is TGTGCCAGCAGTTTCACCAGGGGACTTGAGCAGTTCTTC.

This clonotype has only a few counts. Here the CDR3 reads CASSLAAQGISGYTF. CDR3 nucleotides: TGTGCCAGCAGCTTGGCGGCTCAGGGAATAAGTGGCTACACCTTC. V and J are TRBV7-2 and TRBJ1-2, with a possible D match to TRBD1 (5 bases). The CDR3 has 15 residues. Germline assignment: CDR1 SGHTA and CDR2 FQGNSA. The V and J ends lost 3 bases and 7 bases respectively, with 18 bases between them.